This is a list of T cell receptor beta chains from one sample in a study of CD8+ T cells in alopecia areata. The method was immunoSEQ multiplex PCR; TCRdb's version includes in-frame clones alone and lacks a portion of them. The data hold approximately 160,000 clones, with less than 70% observed a single time. Sequenced here: CD4+ T cells sorted from blood, sampled at week 24, from a patient treated with tofacitinib. The receptors derive from a human donor with alopecia areata. Both conserved end residues are part of each CDR3. The order of the fields is D gene, clone size, V gene, J gene, CDR3 protein, CDR3 DNA. D genes are given only for firm matches. Only part of the rows carry a size: once, few, many, or a class if the clone is expanded.

-	-	TRBV10-3	TRBJ1-2	CAITTDTYGYTF	TGTGCCATTACGACAGATACCTATGGCTACACCTTC
TRBD1	few	TRBV7-6	TRBJ1-4	CASSYDRVREKLFF	TGTGCCAGCAGCTATGACAGGGTGAGGGAAAAACTGTTTTTT
-	-	TRBV5-1	TRBJ1-2	CASSLEGGGYTF	TGCGCCAGCAGCTTGGAGGGCGGCGGCTACACCTTC
-	-	TRBV30	TRBJ2-2	CAWSYSGNGELFF	TGTGCCTGGAGTTACAGTGGGAACGGGGAGCTGTTTTTT
-	-	TRBV4-1	TRBJ2-1	CASSQVGGGGIYNEQFF	TGCGCCAGCAGCCAAGTCGGAGGGGGGGGCATCTACAATGAGCAGTTCTTC
TRBD1	few	TRBV4-1	TRBJ2-2	CASSPRTGANTGELFF	TGCGCCAGCAGCCCGAGAACAGGGGCTAACACCGGGGAGCTGTTTTTT
TRBD1	-	TRBV29-1	TRBJ1-1	CSAKDRGTAEAFF	TGCAGCGCCAAGGACAGGGGAACGGCTGAAGCTTTCTTT
-	few	TRBV11-2	TRBJ2-5	CASSYRGPQETQYF	TGTGCCAGCAGTTACCGGGGCCCCCAAGAGACCCAGTACTTC
-	-	TRBV4-1	TRBJ1-1	CASSQEVVGGINFMNTEAFF	TGCGCCAGCAGCCAAGAAGTCGTTGGGGGGATTAATTTTATGAACACTGAAGCTTTCTTT
TRBD2	many	TRBV28	TRBJ2-3	CASSQASGGLVMTDTQYF	TGTGCCAGCAGTCAAGCTAGCGGGGGGTTGGTCATGACAGATACGCAGTATTTT
TRBD2	few	TRBV30	TRBJ2-3	CAWSVAGVYTDTQYF	TGTGCCTGGAGTGTAGCGGGAGTTTACACAGATACGCAGTATTTT
TRBD1	-	TRBV28	TRBJ2-7	CASRGTGVYEQYF	TGTGCCAGCAGAGGGACAGGGGTCTACGAGCAGTACTTC
TRBD1	-	TRBV2	TRBJ1-5	CASRTEDRGNQPQHF	TGTGCCAGCAGAACCGAGGACAGGGGGAATCAGCCCCAGCATTTT
TRBD2	few	TRBV5-1	TRBJ2-2	CASSLKAGGANTGELFF	TGCGCCAGCAGCTTGAAAGCGGGGGGCGCGAACACCGGGGAGCTGTTTTTT
-	few	TRBV7-2	TRBJ2-7	CASSLLGTSGEQYF	TGTGCCAGCAGCTTACTGGGTACATCAGGAGAGCAGTACTTC
TRBD1	-	TRBV6-5	TRBJ1-5	CASSPGTGPNQPQHF	TGTGCCAGCAGTCCCGGGACAGGCCCCAATCAGCCCCAGCATTTT
-	few	TRBV29-1	TRBJ2-6	CSVATGTRANVLTF	TGCAGCGTGGCCACCGGGACGCGGGCCAACGTCCTGACTTTC
TRBD1	-	TRBV6-5	TRBJ2-3	CASRALGTGTDTQYF	TGTGCCAGCAGAGCCCTCGGGACAGGGACAGATACGCAGTATTTT
-	few	TRBV7-9	TRBJ2-2	CASSFVQTGELFF	TGTGCCAGCAGCTTTGTCCAGACCGGGGAGCTGTTTTTT
-	-	TRBV30	TRBJ1-1	CAWRLPVNTVEAFF	TGTGCCTGGAGACTCCCGGTTAATACAGTGGAAGCTTTCTTT
TRBD1	few	TRBV5-1	TRBJ1-2	CASSLAGTVKLNGYTF	TGCGCCAGCAGCTTGGCCGGGACAGTTAAATTGAATGGCTACACCTTC
-	-	TRBV6-1	TRBJ2-7	CASSAAGREQYF	TGTGCCAGCTCTGCAGCGGGCCGGGAGCAGTACTTC
-	-	TRBV4-1	TRBJ1-4	CASSQARSEKLFF	TGCGCCAGCAGCCAAGCCCGGAGTGAAAAACTGTTTTTT
TRBD1	few	TRBV7-2	TRBJ1-2	CASSLADRGLGGYTF	TGTGCCAGCAGCTTAGCCGACAGGGGTTTGGGTGGCTACACCTTC
-	-	TRBV29-1	TRBJ2-5	CSVRGGETQYF	TGCAGCGTCCGCGGCGGAGAGACCCAGTACTTC
-	-	TRBV6-5	TRBJ2-5	CASRRGTVQETQYF	TGTGCCAGCAGACGCGGGACAGTCCAAGAGACCCAGTACTTC
-	few	TRBV6-5	TRBJ2-3	CASSYQFGNTDTQYF	TGTGCCAGCAGTTATCAGTTCGGTAACACAGATACGCAGTATTTT
-	-	TRBV18	TRBJ1-5	CASSAEGTFNQPQHF	TGTGCCAGCTCAGCTGAGGGGACCTTCAATCAGCCCCAGCATTTT
-	-	TRBV19	TRBJ2-6	CASSISGAGANVLTF	TGTGCCAGTAGTATATCGGGGGCCGGGGCCAACGTCCTGACTTTC
-	-	TRBV5-1	TRBJ1-6	CASSPDTWGNSPLHF	TGCGCCAGCAGCCCGGACACCTGGGGGAATTCACCCCTCCACTTT
-	-	TRBV5-1	TRBJ2-1	CASSLGLGLFGEQFF	TGCGCCAGCAGCTTGGGGTTGGGCCTATTCGGGGAGCAGTTCTTC
TRBD1	-	TRBV19	TRBJ1-6	CASSAGQGIYSPLHF	TGTGCCAGTAGTGCCGGACAGGGGATTTATTCACCCCTCCACTTT
-	few	TRBV29-1	TRBJ2-7	CSVGGLYEQYF	TGCAGCGTGGGCGGGCTCTACGAGCAGTACTTC
-	-	TRBV30	TRBJ1-5	CAWSIASHQPQHF	TGTGCCTGGAGTATCGCAAGCCATCAGCCCCAGCATTTT
-	-	TRBV5-1	TRBJ1-2	CASSLMPAPNYGYTF	TGCGCCAGCAGCTTAATGCCAGCACCTAACTATGGCTACACCTTC
-	few	TRBV5-1	TRBJ2-7	CASSSSYEQYF	TGCGCCAGCAGCTCCTCCTACGAGCAGTACTTC
TRBD1	once	TRBV5-1	TRBJ1-1	CASSLPKTGGWSEAFF	TGCGCCAGCAGCTTGCCCAAGACAGGGGGCTGGAGTGAAGCTTTCTTT
-	once	TRBV7-9	TRBJ1-2	CASSQAGVDGYTF	TGTGCCAGCAGTCAGGCGGGGGTAGATGGCTACACCTTC
-	-	TRBV4-1	TRBJ1-2	CASSQEPPPDGYTF	TGCGCCAGCAGCCAAGAACCCCCCCCAGATGGCTACACCTTC
-	few	TRBV5-1	TRBJ2-1	CASSFGTLNEQFF	TGCGCCAGCAGCTTTGGGACACTCAATGAGCAGTTCTTC
-	-	TRBV27	TRBJ1-6	CASSHRNSPLHF	TGTGCCAGCAGTCATCGTAATTCACCCCTCCACTTT
TRBD2	few	TRBV4-2	TRBJ2-2	CASSLGLVDTGELFF	TGTGCCAGCAGCCTAGGACTAGTCGACACCGGGGAGCTGTTTTTT
-	-	TRBV5-6	TRBJ2-7	CASSPRQVPQQYF	TGTGCCAGCAGCCCCAGACAGGTCCCTCAGCAGTACTTC
TRBD1	-	TRBV30	TRBJ2-1	CAWSVGQGLHNEQFF	TGTGCCTGGAGTGTGGGACAGGGACTCCACAATGAGCAGTTCTTC
-	-	TRBV7-9	TRBJ2-5	CASSPAKAIRGETQYF	TGTGCCAGCAGCCCAGCTAAGGCTATCCGGGGAGAGACCCAGTACTTC
-	-	TRBV30	TRBJ1-6	CAWTRRTPYGVPLHF	TGTGCCTGGACCCGTCGGACCCCATATGGTGTACCCCTCCACTTT